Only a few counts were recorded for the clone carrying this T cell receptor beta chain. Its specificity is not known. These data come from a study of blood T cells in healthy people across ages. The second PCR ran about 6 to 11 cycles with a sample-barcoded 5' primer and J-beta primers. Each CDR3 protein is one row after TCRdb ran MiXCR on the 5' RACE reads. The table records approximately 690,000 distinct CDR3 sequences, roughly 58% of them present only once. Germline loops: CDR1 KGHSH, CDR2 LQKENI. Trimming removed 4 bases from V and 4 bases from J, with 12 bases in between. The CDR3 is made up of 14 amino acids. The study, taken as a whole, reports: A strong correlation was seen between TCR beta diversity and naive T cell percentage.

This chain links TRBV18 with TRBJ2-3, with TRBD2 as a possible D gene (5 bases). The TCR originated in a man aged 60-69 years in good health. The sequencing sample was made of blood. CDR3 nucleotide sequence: TGTGCCAGCTCACAAGGTCCCGGGGCAGATACGCAGTATTTT. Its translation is CASSQGPGADTQYF.